This TCR beta chain was observed in a study of blood T cell repertoires in COVID-19. On the study more broadly: COVID-19 samples from acute and convalescent phases originated in the United States, Italy and Spain. The cDNA or gDNA used as material had been derived from T cells, B-cell-depleted T cells, or PBMCs.

Germline V gene lookup returns CDR1 SGHTA and CDR2 FQGNSA. The CDR3 is 17 residues long. J was trimmed by 8 bases and V by 0 bases; bases with no gene match: 14. Original processing notes: Reference gene primer amplification gave estimated nucleated cell counts. Repertoires were generated with immunoSEQ multiplex PCR, while TCRdb's copy carries only in-frame clones and drops some. The V and J calls and the clone size are those of that table, but D and trimming were determined from the DNA. The sample holds fewer than 70,000 clones, 84% seen once. This sequence was found in an older woman with acute or convalescent COVID-19. The sample consisted of peripheral blood. The J gene is TRBJ1-1, the V gene TRBV7-2, with TRBD1 matching over 8 bases. The CDR3 region is CASSLAGGQGRRGEAFF. In DNA form, the CDR3 reads TGTGCCAGCAGCTTAGCAGGAGGACAGGGAAGGAGGGGAGAAGCTTTCTTT.